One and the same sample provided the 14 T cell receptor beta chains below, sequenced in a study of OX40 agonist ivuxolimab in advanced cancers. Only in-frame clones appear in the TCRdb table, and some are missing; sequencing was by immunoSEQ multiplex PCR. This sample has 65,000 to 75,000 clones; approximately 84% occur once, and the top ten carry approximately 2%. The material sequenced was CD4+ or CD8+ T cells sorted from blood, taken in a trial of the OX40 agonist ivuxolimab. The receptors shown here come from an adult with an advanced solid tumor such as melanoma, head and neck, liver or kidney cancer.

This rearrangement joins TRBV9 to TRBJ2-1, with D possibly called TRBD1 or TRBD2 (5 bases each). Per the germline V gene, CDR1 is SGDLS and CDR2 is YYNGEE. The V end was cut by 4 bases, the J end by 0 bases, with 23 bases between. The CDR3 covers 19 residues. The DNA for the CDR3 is TGTGCCAGCAGCAAGAATCCGATTGGGGGAAGAAGCTCCTACAATGAGCAGTTCTTC. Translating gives CASSKNPIGGRSSYNEQFF.

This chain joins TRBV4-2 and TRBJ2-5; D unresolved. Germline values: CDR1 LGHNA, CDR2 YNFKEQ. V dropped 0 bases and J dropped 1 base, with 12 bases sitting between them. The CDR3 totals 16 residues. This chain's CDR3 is CASSQERRHTQETQYF. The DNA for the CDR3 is TGTGCCAGCAGCCAAGAGCGCAGGCATACCCAAGAGACCCAGTACTTC.

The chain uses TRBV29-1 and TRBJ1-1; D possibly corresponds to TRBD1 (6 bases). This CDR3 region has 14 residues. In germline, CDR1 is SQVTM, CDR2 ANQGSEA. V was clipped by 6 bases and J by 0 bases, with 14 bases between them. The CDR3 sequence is CSVPQGRVNTEAFF. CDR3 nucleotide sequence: TGCAGCGTCCCCCAGGGGCGGGTGAACACTGAAGCTTTCTTT.

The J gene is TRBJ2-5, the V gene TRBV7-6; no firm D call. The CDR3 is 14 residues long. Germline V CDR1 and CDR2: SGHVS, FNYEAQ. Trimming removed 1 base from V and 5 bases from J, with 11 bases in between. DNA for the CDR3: TGTGCCAGCAGCTTAGAAGTGGACGGGGAGACCCAGTACTTC. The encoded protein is CASSLEVDGETQYF.

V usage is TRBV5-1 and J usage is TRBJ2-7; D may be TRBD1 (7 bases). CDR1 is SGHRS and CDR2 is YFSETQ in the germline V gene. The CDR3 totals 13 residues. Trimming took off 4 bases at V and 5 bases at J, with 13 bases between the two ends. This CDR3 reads CASSNPRGDEQYF. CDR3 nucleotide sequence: TGCGCCAGCAGCAATCCCAGGGGGGACGAGCAGTACTTC.

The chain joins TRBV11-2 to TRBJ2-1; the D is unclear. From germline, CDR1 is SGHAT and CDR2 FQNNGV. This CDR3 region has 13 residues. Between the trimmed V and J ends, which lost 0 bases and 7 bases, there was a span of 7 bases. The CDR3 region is CASSLERANEQFF. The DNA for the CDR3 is TGTGCCAGCAGCTTAGAAAGAGCGAATGAGCAGTTCTTC.

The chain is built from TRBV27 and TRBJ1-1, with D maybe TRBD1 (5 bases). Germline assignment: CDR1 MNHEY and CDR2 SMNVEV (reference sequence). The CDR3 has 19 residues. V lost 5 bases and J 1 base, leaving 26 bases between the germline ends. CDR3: CASSPRLTPGRDANTEAFF. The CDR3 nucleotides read TGTGCCAGCAGTCCTCGACTTACTCCGGGACGGGACGCGAACACTGAAGCTTTCTTT.

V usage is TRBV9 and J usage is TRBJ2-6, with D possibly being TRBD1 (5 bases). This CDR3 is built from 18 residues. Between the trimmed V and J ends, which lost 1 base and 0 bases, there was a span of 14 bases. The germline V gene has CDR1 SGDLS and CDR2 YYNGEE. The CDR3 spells CASSVLSRGNSGANVLTF. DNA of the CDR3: TGTGCCAGCAGCGTATTGAGTAGGGGCAACTCTGGGGCCAACGTCCTGACTTTC.

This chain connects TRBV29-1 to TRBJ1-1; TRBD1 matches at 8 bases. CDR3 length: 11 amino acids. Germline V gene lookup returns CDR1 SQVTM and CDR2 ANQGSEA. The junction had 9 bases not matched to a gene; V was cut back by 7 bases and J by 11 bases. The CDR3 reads CSGEQGARAFF. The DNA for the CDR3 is TGCAGCGGCGAGCAGGGGGCAAGGGCTTTCTTT.

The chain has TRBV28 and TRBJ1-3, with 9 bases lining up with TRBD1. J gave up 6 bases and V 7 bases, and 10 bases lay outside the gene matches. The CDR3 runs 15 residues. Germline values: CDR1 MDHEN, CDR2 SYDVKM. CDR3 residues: CASKSGTGLENTIYF. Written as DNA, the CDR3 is TGTGCCAGCAAATCCGGGACAGGGCTGGAAAACACCATATATTTT.

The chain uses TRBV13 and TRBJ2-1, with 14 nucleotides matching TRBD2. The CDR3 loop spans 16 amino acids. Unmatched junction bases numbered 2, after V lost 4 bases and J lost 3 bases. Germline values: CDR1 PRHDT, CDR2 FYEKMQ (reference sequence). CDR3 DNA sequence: TGTGCCAGCAGCTGGACTAGCGGGGGGCTCTACAATGAGCAGTTCTTC. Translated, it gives CASSWTSGGLYNEQFF.

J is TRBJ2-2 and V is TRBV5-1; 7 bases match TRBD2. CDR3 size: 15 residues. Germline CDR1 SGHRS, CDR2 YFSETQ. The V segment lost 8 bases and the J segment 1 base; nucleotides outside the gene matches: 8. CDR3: CASLAGVGNTGELFF. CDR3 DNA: TGCGCCAGTCTCGCGGGAGTAGGGAACACCGGGGAGCTGTTTTTT.

DNA of the CDR3: TGTGCCAGCAGCTTATTTAGAGGTGAAGGTGAGCAGTTCTTC. This codes for CASSLFRGEGEQFF. The chain carries TRBV11-3 and TRBJ2-1; D remains ambiguous. The CDR3 has 14 residues. Trimming took 2 bases from V and 9 from J, leaving 14 bases between them. Germline V gene sequence: CDR1 SGHNT, CDR2 YENEEA.

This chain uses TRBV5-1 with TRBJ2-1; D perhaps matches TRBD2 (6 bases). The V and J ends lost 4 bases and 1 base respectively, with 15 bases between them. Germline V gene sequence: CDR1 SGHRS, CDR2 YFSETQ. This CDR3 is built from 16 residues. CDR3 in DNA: TGCGCCAGCAGCATCCCCGGGACTCCTTCCTACAATGAGCAGTTCTTC. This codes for CASSIPGTPSYNEQFF.